The 21 T cell receptor beta chains below all came from one sample that was sequenced in a study of T cells in Graves' hyperthyroidism and ophthalmopathy. Template material for amplifying TCR beta CDR3 regions consisted of RNA transcripts. When the TCR CDR3 underwent first-round RT-PCR, the HTBI primer set was used. TCRdb re-called the multiplex PCR reads through MiXCR, storing one row per CDR3 protein. Here the sample spans roughly 400,000 distinct CDR3 sequences, over 12% being singletons. The sequenced sample was blood. The receptors derive from a man aged 45-60 years with Graves' ophthalmopathy.

This clonotype came up many times. V is TRBV12-3 or TRBV12-4 and J is TRBJ2-2; TRBD2 aligns across 13 bases. The CDR3 is 16 amino acids. V lost 2 bases and J lost 5; bases outside the gene matches: 2. DNA for the CDR3: TGTGCCAGCAGTTTACTGGGACTAGCGGGAACCGGGGAGCTGTTTTTT. It yields the protein CASSLLGLAGTGELFF.

The sample holds many counts of this clonotype. The chain employs TRBV20-1 and TRBJ1-6, with 7 bases that match TRBD1. Germline CDR1 reads DFQATT; CDR2 reads SNEGSKA (reference sequence). The CDR3 loop spans 15 amino acids. The V segment lost 4 bases and the J segment 8 bases; nucleotides outside the gene matches: 11. CDR3 in DNA: TGCAGTGCTAACCCCCCGACAGGGAGGGATTCACCCCTCCACTTT. It codes for CSANPPTGRDSPLHF.

The chain is built from TRBV10-3 and TRBJ2-3; D is perhaps TRBD2 (7 bases). The CDR3 consists of 12 residues. Trimming pared 11 bases from V and 4 bases from J, leaving 13 bases between. Per germline, CDR1 ENHRY and CDR2 SYGVKD. CDR3 DNA: TGTGCCGGGGGGGCAGGTGCAGATACGCAGTATTTT. Translation gives CAGGAGADTQYF.

This clonotype was picked up many times. The genes are TRBV6-5 and TRBJ1-1; D unclear. The CDR3 contains 12 residues. Germline CDR1 and CDR2: MNHEY and SVGAGI. The V end was cut by 4 bases, the J end by 7 bases, with 10 bases between. CDR3 sequence (DNA): TGTGCCAGCAGTTTAGACACGGGTGAAGCTTTCTTT. Encoded protein: CASSLDTGEAFF.

The rearrangement links TRBV14 to TRBJ1-2, with D perhaps TRBD1 (6 bases). This CDR3 has 18 residues. Germline V gives CDR1 SGHDN, CDR2 FVKESK. V dropped 0 bases and J dropped 4 bases, with 21 bases sitting between them. CDR3: CASSQEGQGKFLRYGYTF. The CDR3 coding sequence is TGTGCCAGCAGCCAAGAGGGGCAGGGGAAATTTCTACGCTATGGCTACACCTTC.

The gene calls are TRBV7-2 and TRBJ2-1, with TRBD2 as a possible D gene (5 bases). CDR1 SGHTA and CDR2 FQGNSA come from the germline V gene. The V and J ends lost 5 bases and 10 bases respectively, with 15 bases between them. There are 13 residues in the CDR3. The chain's CDR3 is CASSLSPSGEQFF. The CDR3 DNA sequence: TGTGCCAGCAGCCTCTCCCCTTCGGGGGAGCAGTTCTTC. Full variable domain (rest looked up from reference TRBV7-2 and TRBJ2-1): GAGVSQSPSNKVTEKGKDVELRCDPISGHTALYWYRQSLGQGLEFLIYFQGNSAPDKSGLPSDRFSAERTGGSVSTLTIQRTQQEDSAVYLCASSLSPSGEQFFGPGTRLTVL.

In its sample, this clonotype was seen many times. The chain carries TRBV18 and TRBJ2-1, with D unclear. Per germline, CDR1 KGHSH and CDR2 LQKENI. This CDR3 contains 12 residues. V gave up 0 bases and J gave up 7 bases, with 4 bases separating them. The CDR3 DNA reads as TGTGCCAGCTCACCACCGTTAAATGAGCAGTTCTTC. This gives the protein CASSPPLNEQFF.

This clonotype was seen repeatedly, ten times or more. The J gene is TRBJ2-7, the V gene TRBV19; 9 positions match TRBD1. After removal of 3 bases from V and 5 bases from J, the junction contained 8 bases not matched to a gene. Germline V gene data show CDR1 as LNHDA and CDR2 as SQIVND (reference sequence). This CDR3 has 15 amino acids. The DNA of the CDR3 is TGTGCCAGTAGTATGCCCGGGACAGGGTGGAACGAGCAGTACTTC. Amino acids: CASSMPGTGWNEQYF.

This clonotype was observed at least ten times. The V gene is TRBV20-1, the J gene TRBJ1-2; D perhaps matches TRBD1 (6 bases). The CDR3 loop spans 13 amino acids. Trimming pared 0 bases from V and 4 bases from J, leaving 9 bases between. In germline, CDR1 is DFQATT, CDR2 SNEGSKA (reference sequence). As DNA, the CDR3 is TGCAGTGCTAGAGACGACAGGTTCTATGGCTACACCTTC. Encoded protein: CSARDDRFYGYTF.

This clonotype was found many times. V and J are TRBV20-1 and TRBJ2-5; TRBD2 matches at 13 bases. V lost 4 bases and J lost 4; bases outside the gene matches: 15. The CDR3 loop spans 18 amino acids. Germline V gives CDR1 DFQATT, CDR2 SNEGSKA (reference sequence). The DNA of the CDR3 is TGCAGTGCTACAAGACTAGCGGGAGGCTCTCGAAATTTAGAGACCCAGTACTTC. This translates into CSATRLAGGSRNLETQYF.

This clonotype came up many times. CDR3 residues: CASSLLLQDPTDTQYF. The CDR3 coding sequence is TGTGCCAGCAGCCTCCTTTTGCAAGATCCTACAGATACGCAGTATTTT. This chain uses TRBV7-9 with TRBJ2-3; D not certain. Trimming cost V 5 bases and J 3 bases, with 18 bases left between them. There are 16 residues in the CDR3. Germline lookup yields CDR1 SEHNR and CDR2 FQNEAQ (reference sequence).

This clonotype was seen a handful of times. The chain uses TRBV5-4 and TRBJ2-7, with D possibly matching TRBD1 (6 bases). With 2 bases removed from V and 6 bases from J, the gap between germline ends came to 12 bases. The CDR3 consists of 13 residues. Germline CDR1 reads SGHNT; CDR2 reads YYREEE (reference sequence). In nucleotides, the CDR3 is TGTGCCAGCAGCTTCAGGGGTGGGGGCGAGCAGTACTTC. Amino acids: CASSFRGGGEQYF.

This clonotype was seen only a few times. DNA of the CDR3: TGTGCCAGCAAGATAACCGGGCCAGTCGTGGGGACCCAGTACTTC. Residues: CASKITGPVVGTQYF. This chain uses TRBV12-3 or TRBV12-4 with TRBJ2-5; no definite D call. The length of the CDR3 is 15 residues. The ends were cut back, 7 bases at V and 7 bases at J, with 22 bases in the middle.

This clonotype was recorded at least ten times. The chain links TRBV24-1 to TRBJ2-5; 7 bases are shared with TRBD2. Germline values: CDR1 KGHDR, CDR2 SFDVKD. The CDR3 contains 13 residues. V shed 3 bases and J 7 bases; nucleotides not matched to a gene: 4. CDR3 sequence (DNA): TGTGCCACCAGTGATGAACTAGCGAGGACCCAGTACTTC. It specifies CATSDELARTQYF.

This clonotype was counted at least ten times. V usage is TRBV30 and J usage is TRBJ2-7; possible D gene TRBD2, 6 bases. This CDR3 region has 14 residues. Germline V gene data show CDR1 as GTSNPN and CDR2 as SVGIG (reference sequence). V was shortened by 2 bases and J by 3 bases, with 14 bases between the two germline ends. In DNA form, the CDR3 reads TGTGCCTGGAGTCAAGGGACTCCAGGCTACGAGCAGTACTTC. As protein: CAWSQGTPGYEQYF.

Only a few counts were recorded for this clonotype. The V gene is TRBV6-1, the J gene TRBJ2-7, with TRBD2 identical over 11 bases. From germline, CDR1 is MNHNS and CDR2 SASEGT. The V segment lost 4 bases and the J segment 3 bases; nucleotides outside the gene matches: 5. CDR3 length equals 15 residues. The CDR3 sequence is CASSGGTSGFYEQYF. DNA for the CDR3: TGTGCCAGCAGTGGGGGGACTAGCGGCTTCTACGAGCAGTACTTC.

This clonotype was counted many times. At one end the junction does not follow the germline gene, possibly because of a read error. The chain recombines TRBV20-1 with TRBJ2-5; TRBD2 aligns across 9 bases. The CDR3 length is 15 residues. The germline V gene encodes CDR1 DFQATT and CDR2 SNEGSKA (reference sequence). The CDR3 sequence is CSASFGGRAEETQHF. In DNA, the CDR3 is TGCAGTGCTAGTTTTGGCGGGAGGGCGGAGGAGACCCAGCACTTC.

This clonotype was found many times. The V call is TRBV6-1, the J call TRBJ2-3, with 7 bases matching TRBD2. The CDR3 runs to 17 residues. Germline CDR1 and CDR2: MNHNS and SASEGT. V shed 3 bases and J 2 bases; nucleotides not matched to a gene: 11. The CDR3 is CASSDPGEGRPTDTQYF. DNA for the CDR3: TGTGCCAGCAGTGATCCTGGGGAGGGCAGACCCACAGATACGCAGTATTTT.

This chain joins TRBV29-1 and TRBJ2-4, with D perhaps assigned TRBD1 or TRBD2 (6 bases each). Germline CDR1 SQVTM, CDR2 ANQGSEA. The CDR3 contains 14 residues. V shed 3 bases and J shed 0 bases, with 9 bases lying between them. The DNA of the CDR3 is TGCAGCGTTGAGAAGGGGGGAGCCAAAAACATTCAGTACTTC. Its protein is CSVEKGGAKNIQYF.

This clonotype was detected ten times or more. This rearrangement joins TRBV24-1 to TRBJ2-4; D gene ambiguous. With 0 bases removed from V and 1 base from J, the gap between germline ends came to 15 bases. The CDR3 is made up of 18 amino acids. Germline CDR1 and CDR2: KGHDR and SFDVKD. CDR3 nucleotide sequence: TGTGCCACCAGTGATTTGCGTGGGCTATCTGTGGCCAAAAACATTCAGTACTTC. Translating gives CATSDLRGLSVAKNIQYF.

The chain recombines TRBV24-1 with TRBJ2-2, with a tentative D call TRBD1 (5 bases). This CDR3 has 14 amino acids. The germline V gene has CDR1 KGHDR and CDR2 SFDVKD. V lost 5 bases, J lost 4 bases, and 10 bases lay in between. DNA for the CDR3: TGTGCCACCAGTGTCAGGGAATTCACCGGGGAGCTGTTTTTT. It is translated as CATSVREFTGELFF.